Below, one T cell receptor beta chain is given with its context. Its antigen remains unidentified. Sequenced by immunoSEQ multiplex PCR; TCRdb stores in-frame clones only, minus some. The sample consists of about 360,000 clones, 86% of them appearing once. J lost 3 bases, V lost 4 bases, and 7 bases had no gene match. The CDR3 covers 16 residues. Germline assignment: CDR1 MNHEY and CDR2 SVGAGI. This record belongs to a study of cytomegalovirus exposure and HLA in healthy donors. Overall study findings and caveats: CMV antigen specificity of a few CMV-associated chains was confirmed in vitro.

Sequencing was carried out using PBMCs. The TCR was taken from a woman under 30 in good health and CMV-seronegative. The J gene is TRBJ2-7, the V gene TRBV6-5, with TRBD2 matching over 12 bases. CDR3 DNA sequence: TGTGCCAGCAGTTGGGCGGGACTAGCGGGCAACTACGAGCAGTACTTC. Translated: CASSWAGLAGNYEQYF.